Below, 23 T cell receptor beta chains from the same sample are listed, as sequenced in a study. MiXCR, applied by TCRdb to the RT-PCR reads, yields one record per CDR3 protein. This table has about 680,000 distinct CDR3 sequences, approximately 15% appearing once. The sample consisted of memory CD4+ T cells from blood. The source of these receptors is a female donor in good health, serving as a healthy control.

Details on this clonotype: This sequence may be a read error, since a much larger clone differs from it by one base. The chain combines TRBV2 with TRBJ2-5; D is uncertain. CDR1 is SNHLY, CDR2 FYNNEI, per germline. V was cut by 6 bases and J by 2 bases, with 4 bases left in between. The CDR3 contains 11 residues. The CDR3 loop reads CASRDQETQYF. The CDR3 DNA reads TGTGCCAGCAGGGATCAAGAGACCCAGTACTTC.

CDR3 DNA sequence: TGTGCCAGCAGCCAGCTAGCGGGGGCCCAAGAGACCCAGTACTTC. As protein: CASSQLAGAQETQYF. The chain employs TRBV3-1 and TRBJ2-5; 10 positions agree with TRBD2. J lost 1 base, V lost 3 bases, and 2 bases had no gene match. Germline V gene sequence: CDR1 LGHDT, CDR2 YNNKEL (reference sequence). CDR3 length equals 15 residues.

This clonotype was counted ten times or more. The rearrangement joins TRBV5-5 to TRBJ2-1; TRBD2 is a possible D gene (6 bases). CDR3 length equals 16 residues. Per germline, CDR1 SGHKS and CDR2 YYEKEE (reference sequence). V lost 1 base and J 9 bases, leaving 20 bases between the germline ends. The CDR3 is CASSLSGGAVSAEQFF. The CDR3 DNA reads as TGTGCCAGCAGCTTGTCCGGCGGGGCCGTATCTGCTGAGCAGTTCTTC.

This clonotype appeared many times. J is TRBJ2-2 and V is TRBV27; D remains ambiguous. Germline V gives CDR1 MNHEY, CDR2 SMNVEV (reference sequence). V gave up 2 bases and J gave up 0 bases, with 13 bases separating them. CDR3 length: 17 amino acids. The CDR3 nucleotides are TGTGCCAGCAGTTTAGGGTTCGGTTATACGAACACCGGGGAGCTGTTTTTT. This codes for CASSLGFGYTNTGELFF.

In this sample, this clonotype turned up a few times. V is TRBV28 and J is TRBJ1-4; D gene ambiguous. Germline CDR1 reads MDHEN; CDR2 reads SYDVKM. Trimming removed 3 bases at V and 8 bases at J, with 10 bases between. There are 13 residues in the CDR3. This CDR3 is CASSFWEEEKLFF. The CDR3 DNA reads as TGTGCCAGCAGTTTCTGGGAGGAAGAAAAACTGTTTTTT.

This clonotype was found many times. The V and J genes are TRBV3-1 and TRBJ1-2; TRBD1 agrees at 9 bases. V lost 3 bases to trimming and J lost 14 bases; unmatched junction nucleotides: 10. The CDR3 totals 13 residues. The germline CDR1 and CDR2 sequences are LGHDT and YNNKEL (reference sequence). The CDR3 loop reads CASSQAPQGARTF. The CDR3 nucleotides read TGTGCCAGCAGCCAGGCTCCACAGGGGGCGCGGACCTTC.

The rearrangement joins TRBV10-2 to TRBJ2-2; 9 positions match TRBD1. V was clipped by 7 bases and J by 5 bases; unmatched bases: 11. CDR3 length: 16 amino acids. Germline V gene lookup returns CDR1 WSHSY and CDR2 SAAADI. DNA for the CDR3: TGCGCCAGCACCGACCCCAAGGGGACAGGGACCGGGGAGCTGTTTTTT. Its protein product is CASTDPKGTGTGELFF.

The rearrangement joins TRBV16 to TRBJ2-5; D is uncertain. Germline V gives CDR1 KGHSY, CDR2 FQNENV. V lost 1 base and J lost 5, with 5 bases in between. The CDR3 consists of 12 residues. The CDR3: CASSQYPETQYF. The CDR3 nucleotides read TGTGCCAGCAGCCAATATCCGGAGACCCAGTACTTC.

The chain recombines TRBV18 with TRBJ2-5; 7 bases line up with TRBD1. V lost 6 bases and J lost 5; bases outside the gene matches: 6. The CDR3 length is 13 residues. CDR1 is KGHSH and CDR2 is LQKENI in the germline V gene. CDR3 DNA sequence: TGTGCCAGCTCGGCGAGGGACAGTGAGACCCAGTACTTC. This encodes CASSARDSETQYF. Complete variable domain (other parts from reference TRBV18 and TRBJ2-5): NAGVMQNPRHLVRRRGQEARLRCSPMKGHSHVYWYRQLPEEGLKFMVYLQKENIIDESGMPKERFSAEFPKEGPSILRIQQVVRGDSAAYFCASSARDSETQYFGPGTRLLVL.

V gene TRBV20-1 combines with J gene TRBJ2-7; 8 nucleotides line up with TRBD1. V lost 2 bases and J lost 3; bases outside the gene matches: 9. Per the germline V gene, CDR1 is DFQATT and CDR2 is SNEGSKA (reference sequence). This CDR3 spans 15 amino acids. DNA of the CDR3: TGCAGTGCTAGAAAGGGGGAGACAGGGGTCTACGAGCAGTACTTC. Its protein product is CSARKGETGVYEQYF.

This clonotype was observed a handful of times. The genes are TRBV6-6 and TRBJ2-7, with 9 bases that match TRBD1. This CDR3 is 16 amino acids long. V lost 7 bases and J lost 3; bases outside the gene matches: 13. Germline V gives CDR1 MNHNY, CDR2 SVGAGI (reference sequence). In nucleotides, the CDR3 is TGTGCCAGCATCTTCGACCAGGACAGGGGCCTCTACGAGCAGTACTTC. This codes for CASIFDQDRGLYEQYF.

In its sample, this clonotype was seen a few times. A much larger clone lies one base from this, so it may be a read error. CDR3 residues: CASSPRDANTGELFF. The CDR3 nucleotides read TGTGCCAGCAGCCCCCGGGACGCGAACACCGGGGAGCTGTTTTTT. V gene TRBV14 combines with J gene TRBJ2-2; D may match TRBD1 or TRBD2 (5 bases each). Germline V gene data show CDR1 as SGHDN and CDR2 as FVKESK. The CDR3 is 15 amino acids. The V gene lost 4 bases and the J gene lost 0 bases, with 9 bases spanning the gap.

At least ten counts were recorded for this clonotype. The chain links TRBV20-1 to TRBJ2-5; D tentatively fits TRBD1 or TRBD2 (6 bases each). CDR3 length equals 13 residues. Deletions cut 6 bases from V and 5 bases from J, with 16 bases between. Germline CDR1 DFQATT, CDR2 SNEGSKA (reference sequence). CDR3 DNA: TGCAGTGCGCCCAGGGGAGGCTCGGAGACCCAGTACTTC. Its translation is CSAPRGGSETQYF.

Comment on this clonotype: A single base separates this from a much larger clone, so it may be a read error. The gene calls are TRBV30 and TRBJ2-2; D might be TRBD2 (5 bases). Germline loops: CDR1 GTSNPN, CDR2 SVGIG (reference sequence). V dropped 2 bases and J dropped 5 bases, with 12 bases sitting between them. The CDR3 has 14 residues. The CDR3 nucleotides read TGTGCCTGGAGTTCAGCAGGAGGTACCGGGGAGCTGTTTTTT. Translated, it gives CAWSSAGGTGELFF.

This clonotype was detected a few times. This sequence joins TRBV9 and TRBJ1-5; D uncertain. CDR3 size: 11 residues. V lost 0 bases, J lost 7 bases, and 2 bases lay in between. CDR1 and CDR2 (germline): SGDLS, YYNGEE. In DNA form, the CDR3 reads TGTGCCAGCAGCGTAGCGCAGCCCCAGCATTTT. Translation gives CASSVAQPQHF.

This clonotype was counted ten times or more. The J gene is TRBJ2-7, the V gene TRBV15; TRBD1 aligns across 7 bases. After removal of 2 bases from V and 5 bases from J, the junction contained 9 bases not matched to a gene. CDR3 size: 15 residues. Germline-derived CDR1 and CDR2 are LNHNV and YYDKDF (reference sequence). CDR3 region: CATSRRQGIKDEQYF. CDR3 DNA: TGTGCCACCAGCAGACGACAGGGAATTAAAGACGAGCAGTACTTC.

The chain combines TRBV4-3 with TRBJ2-5, with 7 bases aligning to TRBD1. Germline-derived CDR1 and CDR2 are LGHNA and YSLEER. With V trimmed by 0 bases and J by 1 base, 2 bases remained unmatched. The CDR3 is made up of 15 amino acids. CDR3 in amino acids: CASSQEGQTQETQYF. The DNA for the CDR3 is TGCGCCAGCAGCCAAGAGGGACAGACCCAAGAGACCCAGTACTTC.

This clonotype was found many times. The V and J genes are TRBV6-6 and TRBJ2-1, with unresolved D. Germline CDR1 reads MNHNY; CDR2 reads SVGAGI (reference sequence). V gave up 6 bases and J gave up 3 bases, with 12 bases separating them. CDR3 length equals 14 residues. DNA of the CDR3: TGTGCCAGCAGGCCGGCCACGGGCTACAATGAGCAGTTCTTC. Its translation is CASRPATGYNEQFF.

This chain uses TRBV16 with TRBJ1-4; a possible D gene is TRBD1 (6 bases). CDR1 KGHSY and CDR2 FQNENV come from the germline V gene. The length of the CDR3 is 18 residues. Trimming left V 6 bases short and J 0 bases short, with 20 bases between. The CDR3: CASSGDRRSQATNEKLFF. CDR3 nucleotides: TGTGCCAGCAGTGGTGACAGGCGATCCCAGGCAACTAATGAAAAACTGTTTTTT.

This rearrangement joins TRBV7-9 to TRBJ1-1; D gene uncertain. Germline lookup yields CDR1 SEHNR and CDR2 FQNEAQ (reference sequence). V lost 4 bases to trimming and J lost 5 bases, with 11 bases between them. The CDR3 is 13 amino acids. DNA for the CDR3: TGTGCCAGCAGCTCCCAACAAGGAACTGAAGCTTTCTTT. Its translation: CASSSQQGTEAFF.

This clonotype was recorded at least ten times. V usage is TRBV12-3 or TRBV12-4 and J usage is TRBJ1-2, with D unclear. The CDR3 runs 11 residues. V gave up 1 base and J gave up 4 bases, with 1 base separating them. The CDR3: CASSLGYGYTF. The CDR3 nucleotides read TGTGCCAGCAGTTTAGGCTATGGCTACACCTTC.

This clonotype was observed a handful of times. This chain joins TRBV6-2 or TRBV6-3 and TRBJ2-2; D call uncertain. V lost 6 bases and J 2 bases, leaving 13 bases between the germline ends. Germline V gene sequence: CDR1 MNHEY, CDR2 SVGEGT. CDR3 length equals 15 residues. The CDR3 region is CASSRWAFNTGELFF. The CDR3 DNA reads TGTGCCAGCAGCCGATGGGCCTTCAACACCGGGGAGCTGTTTTTT.

This clonotype was picked up many times. The chain uses TRBV29-1 and TRBJ2-1; the D gene could be TRBD1 or TRBD2 (5 bases each). The V and J ends lost 8 bases and 0 bases respectively, with 20 bases between them. The V gene's germline CDR1 is SQVTM and CDR2 ANQGSEA. The CDR3 is 16 amino acids. The CDR3 DNA reads TGCAGCTTTTTGACGGGGCTTCAGAGCTCCTACAATGAGCAGTTCTTC. Translated, it gives CSFLTGLQSSYNEQFF.